This T cell receptor beta chain was obtained from a study of blood T cell repertoires in COVID-19. Germline loops: CDR1 LNHNV, CDR2 YYDKDF (reference sequence). The CDR3 covers 13 residues. V lost 5 bases, J lost 2 bases, and 9 bases lay in between. Profiled with immunoSEQ multiplex PCR; TCRdb holds only in-frame clones, not every one. The sample consists of approximately 130,000 clones, 70% to 80% of them appearing once. V is TRBV15 and J is TRBJ1-2; D not certain. Sequenced material: peripheral blood. The source is a human donor in a cohort sampled during active COVID-19. The CDR3 spells CATSPDTNYGYTF. DNA for the CDR3: TGTGCCACCAGCCCAGACACCAACTATGGCTACACCTTC. Supplemented by reference TRBV15 and TRBJ1-2, the full variable domain reads DAMVIQNPRYQVTQFGKPVTLSCSQTLNHNVMYWYQQKSSQAPKLLFHYYDKDFNNEADTPDNFQSRRPNTSFCFLDIRSPGLGDTAMYLCATSPDTNYGYTFGSGTRLTVV.